Listed here are 9 T cell receptor beta chains from one sample, sequenced in a study of blood T cell repertoires in COVID-19. Using immunoSEQ multiplex PCR, the repertoire was profiled, and TCRdb retains in-frame clones only, with some absent. The sample includes 200,000 or so clones, about 88% of them seen just once. Sequencing was carried out using peripheral blood. The source of these receptors is a man between 50 and 59 years old with COVID-19, enrolled during active disease.

J is TRBJ2-1 and V is TRBV27, with 7 nucleotides matching TRBD2. CDR1 is MNHEY, CDR2 SMNVEV, per germline (reference sequence). The V segment lost 5 bases and the J segment 6 bases; nucleotides outside the gene matches: 10. There are 15 residues in the CDR3. The CDR3 DNA follows: TGTGCCAGCAGTGGCCCCCGACTAGCAGGCAATGAGCAGTTCTTC. Translated: CASSGPRLAGNEQFF.

V is TRBV5-5 and J is TRBJ1-6; D is possibly TRBD1 (6 bases). CDR3 size: 14 residues. Trimming removed 3 bases at V and 7 bases at J, with 11 bases between. Germline lookup yields CDR1 SGHKS and CDR2 YYEKEE (reference sequence). CDR3 sequence: CASSSDSRNSPLHF. CDR3 coding DNA: TGTGCCAGCAGCTCGGACAGCCGAAATTCACCCCTCCACTTT.

V usage is TRBV14 and J usage is TRBJ2-7, with 9 bases fitting TRBD2. The CDR3 runs 14 residues. J was trimmed by 3 bases and V by 4 bases; bases with no gene match: 4. CDR1 and CDR2 (germline): SGHDN, FVKESK. As DNA, the CDR3 is TGTGCCAGCAGCCGGACTAGCGAGAACTACGAGCAGTACTTC. Amino acids: CASSRTSENYEQYF.

The chain combines TRBV9 with TRBJ1-1, with 9 nucleotides matching TRBD1. Unmatched junction bases numbered 9, after V lost 3 bases and J lost 6 bases. CDR1 and CDR2 from the germline V gene are SGDLS and YYNGEE. This CDR3 contains 15 residues. Written as DNA, the CDR3 is TGTGCCAGCAGCGAAGGGGGGACAGGGACCCCTGAAGCTTTCTTT. This encodes CASSEGGTGTPEAFF.

The chain employs TRBV14 and TRBJ1-6; D remains unclear. This CDR3 spans 15 amino acids. With 2 bases removed from V and 10 bases from J, the gap between germline ends came to 15 bases. Looked up from germline, CDR1 is SGHDN and CDR2 is FVKESK. CDR3 bases: TGTGCCAGCAGCCAAAATCCCCTGGGGAGCTCACCCCTCCACTTT. Protein sequence: CASSQNPLGSSPLHF. Full variable domain (rest looked up from reference TRBV14 and TRBJ1-6): EAGVTQFPSHSVIEKGQTVTLRCDPISGHDNLYWYRRVMGKEIKFLLHFVKESKQDESGMPNNRFLAERTGGTYSTLKVQPAELEDSGVYFCASSQNPLGSSPLHFGNGTRLTVT.

This clone was counted once. The chain recombines TRBV7-2 with TRBJ2-5; D perhaps matches TRBD2 (5 bases). The V end was cut by 5 bases, the J end by 5 bases, with 21 bases between. The CDR3 contains 16 residues. CDR1 SGHTA and CDR2 FQGNSA come from the germline V gene. CDR3 in DNA: TGTGCCAGCAGCCCACGGTTCGTCGGAAGGAGGGAGACCCAGTACTTC. This translates into CASSPRFVGRRETQYF.

This chain uses TRBV29-1 with TRBJ2-7; 8 nucleotides agree with TRBD1. Trimming removed 6 bases from V and 0 bases from J; junction bases left unmatched: 1. The CDR3 consists of 12 residues. The germline CDR1 and CDR2 sequences are SQVTM and ANQGSEA. The CDR3 region is CSVGQDSYEQYF. The CDR3 DNA sequence: TGCAGCGTGGGACAGGACTCCTACGAGCAGTACTTC.

The rearrangement links TRBV7-8 to TRBJ2-2, with D maybe TRBD1 (6 bases). V was clipped by 6 bases and J by 0 bases, with 11 bases between them. Germline CDR1 and CDR2: SGHVS and FQNEAQ. The CDR3 loop spans 15 amino acids. CDR3: CASRYWTANTGELFF. The DNA for the CDR3 is TGTGCCAGCAGGTATTGGACAGCGAACACCGGGGAGCTGTTTTTT.

The rearrangement uses TRBV6-5 and TRBJ2-3, with TRBD2 matching over 8 bases. Germline-derived CDR1 and CDR2 are MNHEY and SVGAGI. The CDR3 has 15 amino acids. J lost 2 bases, V lost 2 bases, and 3 bases had no gene match. CDR3 amino acids: CASSYGGGPTDTQYF. The CDR3 bases are TGTGCCAGCAGTTACGGCGGGGGGCCCACAGATACGCAGTATTTT.